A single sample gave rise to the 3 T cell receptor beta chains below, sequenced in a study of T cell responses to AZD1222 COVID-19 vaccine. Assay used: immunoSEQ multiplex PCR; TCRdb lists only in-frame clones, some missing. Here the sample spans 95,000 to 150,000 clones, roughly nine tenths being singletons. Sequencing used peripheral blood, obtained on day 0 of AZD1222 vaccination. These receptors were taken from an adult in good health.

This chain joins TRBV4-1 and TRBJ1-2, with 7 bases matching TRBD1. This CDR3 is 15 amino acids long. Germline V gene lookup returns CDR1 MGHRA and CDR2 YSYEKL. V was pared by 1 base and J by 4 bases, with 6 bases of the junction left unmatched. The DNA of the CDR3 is TGCGCCAGCAGCCAAGTCAGGGGGGAGGGCTATGGCTACACCTTC. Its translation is CASSQVRGEGYGYTF.

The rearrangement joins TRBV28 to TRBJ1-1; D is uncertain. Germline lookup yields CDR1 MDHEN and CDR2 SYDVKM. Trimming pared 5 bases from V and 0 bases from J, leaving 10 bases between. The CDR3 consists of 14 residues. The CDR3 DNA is TGTGCCAGCAGTACATATCTAATGAACACTGAAGCTTTCTTT. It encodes CASSTYLMNTEAFF.

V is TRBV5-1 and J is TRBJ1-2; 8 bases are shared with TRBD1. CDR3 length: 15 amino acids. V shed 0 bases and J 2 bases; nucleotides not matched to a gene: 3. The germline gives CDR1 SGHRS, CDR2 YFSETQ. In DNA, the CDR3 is TGCGCCAGCAGCTTGGAGGCAGGGGGCAACTATGGCTACACCTTC. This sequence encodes CASSLEAGGNYGYTF.